A single T cell receptor (beta chain) is shown here with its context. This sample was included in a study of beta chain features in type 1 diabetes. V lost 0 bases to trimming and J lost 3 bases, with 6 bases between them. Germline V gene lookup returns CDR1 SGDLS and CDR2 YYNGEE. This CDR3 region has 13 residues. The investigators reverse transcribed all of the isolated RNA, so they sequenced expressed TCRB transcripts. Some clones are missing from TCRdb's copy, which holds only in-frame ones; the method was immunoSEQ multiplex PCR. The sample yields 130,000 to 150,000 clones, just over 9% seen once.

This TCR derives from a man between 18 and 35 years old in good health. The chain is built from TRBV9 and TRBJ1-1; D gene uncertain. Sequenced material: central memory CD4+ T cells from blood. The CDR3 spells CASSVDGYTEAFF. The CDR3 bases are TGTGCCAGCAGCGTAGACGGGTACACTGAAGCTTTCTTT.